This T cell receptor (beta chain) was identified in a study of blood T cell repertoires in COVID-19. Across the whole study: Specimens from acute and convalescent COVID-19 originated in the United States, Italy and Spain. PBMCs, B-cell-depleted T cells, or T cells were the source of the cDNA or gDNA that made up the material.

Some clones are missing from TCRdb's copy, which holds only in-frame ones; the method was immunoSEQ multiplex PCR. The table lists 55,000 to 80,000 clones, around four fifths of them singletons. The CDR3 totals 15 residues. Germline assignment: CDR1 SGHDT and CDR2 YYEEEE. V lost 4 bases and J lost 2, with 14 bases in between. The TCR sequence derives from a man aged 50 or older with active COVID-19. V is TRBV5-6 and J is TRBJ2-3; the D gene is possibly TRBD2 (6 bases). The sequenced material came from peripheral blood. CDR3 region: CASSPRGLFTDTQYF. DNA of the CDR3: TGTGCCAGCAGCCCGCGAGGACTATTCACAGATACGCAGTATTTT. Drawing the rest from reference TRBV5-6 and TRBJ2-3, the complete variable domain is DAGVTQSPTHLIKTRGQQVTLRCSPKSGHDTVSWYQQALGQGPQFIFQYYEEEERQRGNFPDRFSGHQFPNYSSELNVNALLLGDSALYLCASSPRGLFTDTQYFGPGTRLTVL.